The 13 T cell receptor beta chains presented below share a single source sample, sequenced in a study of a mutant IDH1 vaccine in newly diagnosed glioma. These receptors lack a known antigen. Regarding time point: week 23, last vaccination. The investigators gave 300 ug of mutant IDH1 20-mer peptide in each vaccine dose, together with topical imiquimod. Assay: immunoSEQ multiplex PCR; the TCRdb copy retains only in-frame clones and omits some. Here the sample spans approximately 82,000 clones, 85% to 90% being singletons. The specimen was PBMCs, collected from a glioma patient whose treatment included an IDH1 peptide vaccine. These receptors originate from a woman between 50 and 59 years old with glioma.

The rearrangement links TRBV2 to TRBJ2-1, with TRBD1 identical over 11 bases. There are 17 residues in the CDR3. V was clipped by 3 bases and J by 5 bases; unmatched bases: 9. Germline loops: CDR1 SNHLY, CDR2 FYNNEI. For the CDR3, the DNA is TGTGCCAGCAGTGATGGAGCCGGGACAGGGGGGCACAATGAGCAGTTCTTC. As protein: CASSDGAGTGGHNEQFF.

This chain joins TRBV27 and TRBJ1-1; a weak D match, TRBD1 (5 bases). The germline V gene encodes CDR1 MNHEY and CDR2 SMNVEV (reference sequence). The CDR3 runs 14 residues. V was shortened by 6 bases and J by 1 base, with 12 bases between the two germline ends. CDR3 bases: TGTGCCAGCAGCTGGGGCGGGGCGAACACTGAAGCTTTCTTT. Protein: CASSWGGANTEAFF.

CDR3 DNA sequence: TGCGCCAGCAGCTTGGGCCCAGGGGGCCCCTACGAGCAGTACTTC. It is translated as CASSLGPGGPYEQYF. This chain joins TRBV5-1 and TRBJ2-7, with TRBD1 matching over 8 bases. From germline, CDR1 is SGHRS and CDR2 YFSETQ. Trimming took 0 bases from V and 2 from J; bases not matched to a gene: 4. The CDR3 consists of 15 residues.

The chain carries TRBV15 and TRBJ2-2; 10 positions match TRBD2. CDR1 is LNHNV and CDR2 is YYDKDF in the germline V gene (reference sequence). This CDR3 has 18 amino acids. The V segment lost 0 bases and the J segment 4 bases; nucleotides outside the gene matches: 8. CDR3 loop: CATSREAVVAGGTGELFF. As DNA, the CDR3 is TGTGCCACCAGCAGAGAGGCGGTGGTAGCGGGAGGCACCGGGGAGCTGTTTTTT.

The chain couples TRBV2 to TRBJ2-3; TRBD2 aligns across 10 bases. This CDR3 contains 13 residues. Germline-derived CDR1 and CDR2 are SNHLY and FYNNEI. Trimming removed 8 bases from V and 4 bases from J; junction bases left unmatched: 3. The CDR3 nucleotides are TGTGCCAGCGCAGCGGGAGGGCCAGATACGCAGTATTTT. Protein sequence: CASAAGGPDTQYF.

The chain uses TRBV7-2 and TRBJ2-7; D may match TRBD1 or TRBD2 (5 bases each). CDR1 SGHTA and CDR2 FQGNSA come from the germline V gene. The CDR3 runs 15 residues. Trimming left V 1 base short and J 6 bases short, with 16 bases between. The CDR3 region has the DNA TGTGCCAGCAGCTTAGGCGAGGGGCGAGAGGTCGAGCAGTACTTC. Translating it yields CASSLGEGREVEQYF. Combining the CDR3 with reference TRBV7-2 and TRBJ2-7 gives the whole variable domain GAGVSQSPSNKVTEKGKDVELRCDPISGHTALYWYRQSLGQGLEFLIYFQGNSAPDKSGLPSDRFSAERTGGSVSTLTIQRTQQEDSAVYLCASSLGEGREVEQYFGPGTRLTVT.

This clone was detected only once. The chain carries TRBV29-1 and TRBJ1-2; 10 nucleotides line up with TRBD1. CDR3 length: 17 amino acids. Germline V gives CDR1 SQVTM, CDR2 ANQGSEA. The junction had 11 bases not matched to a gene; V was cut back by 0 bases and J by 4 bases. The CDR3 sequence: CSVEDRQGARRVYGYTF. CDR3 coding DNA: TGCAGCGTTGAAGATCGACAGGGGGCACGTCGTGTCTATGGCTACACCTTC. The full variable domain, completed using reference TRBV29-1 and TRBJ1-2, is SAVISQKPSRDICQRGTSLTIQCQVDSQVTMMFWYRQQPGQSLTLIATANQGSEATYESGFVIDKFPISRPNLTFSTLTVSNMSPEDSSIYLCSVEDRQGARRVYGYTFGSGTRLTVV.

For the CDR3, the DNA is TGTGCCTGGAGTAGGGCGGGAGCCGCCTACGAGCAGTACTTC. It is translated as CAWSRAGAAYEQYF. The J gene is TRBJ2-7, the V gene TRBV30, with 7 positions matching TRBD2. The germline V gene encodes CDR1 GTSNPN and CDR2 SVGIG (reference sequence). This CDR3 region has 14 residues. V shed 2 bases and J 2 bases; nucleotides not matched to a gene: 6. The entire variable domain, with the rest obtained from reference TRBV30 and TRBJ2-7, is as follows: SQTIHQWPATLVQPVGSPLSLECTVEGTSNPNLYWYRQAAGRGLQLLFYSVGIGQISSEVPQNLSASRPQDRQFILSSKKLLLSDSGFYLCAWSRAGAAYEQYFGPGTRLTVT.

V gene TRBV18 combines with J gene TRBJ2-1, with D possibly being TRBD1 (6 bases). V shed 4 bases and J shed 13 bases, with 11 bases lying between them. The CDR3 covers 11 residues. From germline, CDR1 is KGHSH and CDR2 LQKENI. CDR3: CASSLSRGQFF. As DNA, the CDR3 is TGTGCCAGCTCACTGAGCAGGGGCCAGTTCTTC.

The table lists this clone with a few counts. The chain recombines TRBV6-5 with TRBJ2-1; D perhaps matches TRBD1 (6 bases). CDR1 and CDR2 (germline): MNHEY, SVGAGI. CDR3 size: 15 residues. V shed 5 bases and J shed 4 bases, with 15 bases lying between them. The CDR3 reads CASSPARGRYNEQFF. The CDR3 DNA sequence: TGTGCCAGCAGTCCTGCCAGGGGAAGGTACAATGAGCAGTTCTTC.

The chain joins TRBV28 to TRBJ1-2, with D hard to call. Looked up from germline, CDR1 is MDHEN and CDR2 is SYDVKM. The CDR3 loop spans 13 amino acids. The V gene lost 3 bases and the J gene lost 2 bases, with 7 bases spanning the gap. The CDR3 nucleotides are TGTGCCAGCAGTTTCGGAGGAAACTATGGCTACACCTTC. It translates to CASSFGGNYGYTF.

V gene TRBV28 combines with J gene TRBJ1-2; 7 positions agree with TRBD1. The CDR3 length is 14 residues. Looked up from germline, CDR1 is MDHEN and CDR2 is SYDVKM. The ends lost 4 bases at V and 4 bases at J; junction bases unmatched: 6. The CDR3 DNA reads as TGTGCCAGCAGTTCTCTGACAGGGCTCTATGGCTACACCTTC. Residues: CASSSLTGLYGYTF.

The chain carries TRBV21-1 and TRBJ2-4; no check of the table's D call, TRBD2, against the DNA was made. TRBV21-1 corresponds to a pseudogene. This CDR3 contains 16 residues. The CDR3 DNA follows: TGTGCCAGCAGCAAAGCAAATAGCGAGGCCAAAAACATTCAGTACTTC. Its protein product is CASSKANSEAKNIQYF.